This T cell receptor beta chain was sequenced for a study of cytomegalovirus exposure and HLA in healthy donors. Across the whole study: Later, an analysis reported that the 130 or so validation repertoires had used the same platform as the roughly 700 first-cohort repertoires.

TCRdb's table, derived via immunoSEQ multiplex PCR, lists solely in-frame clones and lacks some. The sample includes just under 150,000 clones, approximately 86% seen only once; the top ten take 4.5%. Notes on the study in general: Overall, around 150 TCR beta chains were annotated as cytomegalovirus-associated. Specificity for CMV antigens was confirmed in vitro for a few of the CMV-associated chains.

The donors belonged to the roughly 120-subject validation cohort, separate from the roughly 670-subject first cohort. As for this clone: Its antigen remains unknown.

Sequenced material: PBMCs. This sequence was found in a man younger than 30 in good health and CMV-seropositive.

Written as DNA, the CDR3 is TGCGCCAGCAGCTTATCTGGGAGAGAGACCCAGTACTTC. Residues: CASSLSGRETQYF. The chain is built from TRBV5-1 and TRBJ2-5; perhaps TRBD2 as D (5 bases). Germline-derived CDR1 and CDR2 are SGHRS and YFSETQ. V was clipped by 2 bases and J by 4 bases, with 9 bases between them. This CDR3 comprises 13 residues.